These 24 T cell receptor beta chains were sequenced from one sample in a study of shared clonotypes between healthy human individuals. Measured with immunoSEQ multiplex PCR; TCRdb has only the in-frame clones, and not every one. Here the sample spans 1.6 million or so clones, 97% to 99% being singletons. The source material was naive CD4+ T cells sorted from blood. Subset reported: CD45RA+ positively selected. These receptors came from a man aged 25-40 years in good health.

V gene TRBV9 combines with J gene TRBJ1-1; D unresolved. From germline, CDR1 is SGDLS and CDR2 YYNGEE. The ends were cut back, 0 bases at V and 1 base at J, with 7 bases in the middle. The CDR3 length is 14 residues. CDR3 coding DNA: TGTGCCAGCAGCGTAGCAATAGAGAACACTGAAGCTTTCTTT. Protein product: CASSVAIENTEAFF. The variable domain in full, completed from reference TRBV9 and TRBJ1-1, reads DSGVTQTPKHLITATGQRVTLRCSPRSGDLSVYWYQQSLDQGLQFLIQYYNGEERAKGNILERFSAQQFPDLHSELNLSSLELGDSALYFCASSVAIENTEAFFGQGTRLTVV.

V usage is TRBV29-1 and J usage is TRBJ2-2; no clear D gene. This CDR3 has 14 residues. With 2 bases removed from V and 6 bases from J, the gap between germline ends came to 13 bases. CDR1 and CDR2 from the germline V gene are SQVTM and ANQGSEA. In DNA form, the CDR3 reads TGCAGCGTTGAACCGGGCCCGTGGGCCGGGGAGCTGTTTTTT. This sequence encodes CSVEPGPWAGELFF.

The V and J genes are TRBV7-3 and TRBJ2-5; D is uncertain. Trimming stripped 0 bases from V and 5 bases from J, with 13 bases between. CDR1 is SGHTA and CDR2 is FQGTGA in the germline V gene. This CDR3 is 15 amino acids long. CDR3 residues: CASSLTGPSRETQYF. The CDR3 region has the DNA TGTGCCAGCAGCTTAACAGGGCCCTCTCGGGAGACCCAGTACTTC. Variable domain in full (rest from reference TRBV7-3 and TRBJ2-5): GAGVSQTPSNKVTEKGKYVELRCDPISGHTALYWYRQSLGQGPEFLIYFQGTGAADDSGLPNDRFFAVRPEGSVSTLKIQRTERGDSAVYLCASSLTGPSRETQYFGPGTRLLVL.

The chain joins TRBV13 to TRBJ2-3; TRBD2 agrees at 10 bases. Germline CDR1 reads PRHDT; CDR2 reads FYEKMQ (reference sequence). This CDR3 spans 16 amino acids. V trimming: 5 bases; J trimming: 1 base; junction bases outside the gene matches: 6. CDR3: CASSPGTSDRTDTQYF. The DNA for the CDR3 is TGTGCCAGCAGCCCCGGGACTAGCGACCGCACAGATACGCAGTATTTT.

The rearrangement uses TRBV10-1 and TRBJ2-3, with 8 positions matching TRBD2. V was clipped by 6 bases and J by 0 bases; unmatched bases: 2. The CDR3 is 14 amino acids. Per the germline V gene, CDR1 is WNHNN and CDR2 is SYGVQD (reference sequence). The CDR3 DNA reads TGCGCCAGCAGGGCTAGCGGGAGCACAGATACGCAGTATTTT. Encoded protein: CASRASGSTDTQYF.

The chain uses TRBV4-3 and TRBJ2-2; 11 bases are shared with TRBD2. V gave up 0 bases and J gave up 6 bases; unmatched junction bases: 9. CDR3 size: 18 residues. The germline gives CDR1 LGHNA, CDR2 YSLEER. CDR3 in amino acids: CASSQDLVAGGLAGELFF. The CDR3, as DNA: TGCGCCAGCAGCCAAGATCTGGTAGCGGGAGGGTTGGCCGGGGAGCTGTTTTTT.

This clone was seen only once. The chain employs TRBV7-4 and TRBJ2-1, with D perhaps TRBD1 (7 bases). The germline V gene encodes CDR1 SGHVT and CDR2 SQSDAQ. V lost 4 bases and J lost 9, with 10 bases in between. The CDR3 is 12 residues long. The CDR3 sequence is CASSSQGGEQFF. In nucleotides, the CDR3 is TGTGCCAGCAGCTCGCAGGGGGGTGAGCAGTTCTTC.

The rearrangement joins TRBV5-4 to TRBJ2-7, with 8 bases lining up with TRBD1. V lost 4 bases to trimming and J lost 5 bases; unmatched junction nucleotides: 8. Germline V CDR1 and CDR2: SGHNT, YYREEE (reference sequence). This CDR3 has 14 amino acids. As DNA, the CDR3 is TGTGCCAGCAGCCCTAACCGGGACAGGCACGAGCAGTACTTC. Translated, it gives CASSPNRDRHEQYF.

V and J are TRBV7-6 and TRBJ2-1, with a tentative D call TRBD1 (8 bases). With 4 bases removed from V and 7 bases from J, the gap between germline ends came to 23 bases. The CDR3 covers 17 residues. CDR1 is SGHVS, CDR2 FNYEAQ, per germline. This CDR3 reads CASSYHPGLRQGNEQFF. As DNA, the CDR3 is TGTGCCAGCAGCTATCACCCGGGACTAAGACAGGGGAATGAGCAGTTCTTC.

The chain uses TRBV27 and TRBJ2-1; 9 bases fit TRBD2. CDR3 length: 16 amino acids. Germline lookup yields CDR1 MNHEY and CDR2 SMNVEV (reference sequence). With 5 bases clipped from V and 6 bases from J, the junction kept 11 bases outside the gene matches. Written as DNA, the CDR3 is TGTGCCAGCAGTCTAGCCACGGGACTAGCCTCCAATGAGCAGTTCTTC. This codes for CASSLATGLASNEQFF.

Here the CDR3 reads CASSLSGSPPDNEQFF. The CDR3 DNA sequence: TGTGCCAGCAGTTTATCGGGCAGCCCCCCTGACAATGAGCAGTTCTTC. This chain uses TRBV28 with TRBJ2-1; D unresolved. The germline V and J ends were trimmed by 1 base and 5 bases, with 15 bases remaining between them. The CDR3 runs to 16 residues. Germline lookup yields CDR1 MDHEN and CDR2 SYDVKM.

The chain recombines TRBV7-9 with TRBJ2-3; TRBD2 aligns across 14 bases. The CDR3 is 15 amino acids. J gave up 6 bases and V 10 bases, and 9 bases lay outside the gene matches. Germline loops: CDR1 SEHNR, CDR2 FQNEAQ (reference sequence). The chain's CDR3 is CATGTSGSRGDTQYF. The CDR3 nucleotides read TGTGCCACCGGGACTAGCGGGAGTCGGGGCGATACGCAGTATTTT.

DNA for the CDR3: TGTGCCAGCTCAACGAAGGGGGGGGTTTTGAACACTGAAGCTTTCTTT. Encoded protein: CASSTKGGVLNTEAFF. This chain uses TRBV18 with TRBJ1-1; perhaps TRBD1 as D (6 bases). Germline CDR1 and CDR2: KGHSH and LQKENI. V was cut by 5 bases and J by 0 bases, with 16 bases left in between. This CDR3 has 16 residues.

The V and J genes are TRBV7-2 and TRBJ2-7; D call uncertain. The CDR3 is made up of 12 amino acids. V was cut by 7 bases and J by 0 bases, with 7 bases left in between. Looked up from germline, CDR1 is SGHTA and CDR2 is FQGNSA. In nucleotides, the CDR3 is TGTGCCAGCAACCGGGCCTCCTACGAGCAGTACTTC. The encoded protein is CASNRASYEQYF.

The CDR3 DNA reads TGTGCCAGCAGCCCAAGCGGGGAGGGGACCCAGTACTTC. Protein: CASSPSGEGTQYF. The chain uses TRBV7-6 and TRBJ2-5; 7 bases align to TRBD2. Trimming cost V 5 bases and J 7 bases; bases outside gene matches: 7. CDR1 and CDR2 from the germline V gene are SGHVS and FNYEAQ. The CDR3 has 13 residues. The full variable domain, in which reference TRBV7-6 and TRBJ2-5 provide the parts outside the CDR3, is GAGVSQSPRYKVTKRGQDVALRCDPISGHVSLYWYRQALGQGPEFLTYFNYEAQQDKSGLPNDRFSAERPEGSISTLTIQRTEQRDSAMYRCASSPSGEGTQYFGPGTRLLVL.

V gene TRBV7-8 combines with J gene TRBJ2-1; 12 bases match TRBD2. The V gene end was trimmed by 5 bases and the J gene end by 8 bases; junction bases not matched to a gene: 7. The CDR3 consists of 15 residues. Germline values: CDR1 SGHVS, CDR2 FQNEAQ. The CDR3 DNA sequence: TGTGCCAGCAGCCCAAGACTAGCGGGAGCGGATGAGCAGTTCTTC. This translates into CASSPRLAGADEQFF. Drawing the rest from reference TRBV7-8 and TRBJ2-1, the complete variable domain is GAGVSQSPRYKVAKRGQDVALRCDPISGHVSLFWYQQALGQGPEFLTYFQNEAQLDKSGLPSDRFFAERPEGSVSTLKIQRTQQEDSAVYLCASSPRLAGADEQFFGPGTRLTVL.

DNA for the CDR3: TGTGCCAGCAGCCGGAAGGGAGAGACCCAGTACTTC. This encodes CASSRKGETQYF. The chain joins TRBV11-2 to TRBJ2-5; D gene ambiguous. CDR1 and CDR2 from the germline V gene are SGHAT and FQNNGV. V was pared by 5 bases and J by 4 bases, with 8 bases between. The CDR3 is 12 amino acids.

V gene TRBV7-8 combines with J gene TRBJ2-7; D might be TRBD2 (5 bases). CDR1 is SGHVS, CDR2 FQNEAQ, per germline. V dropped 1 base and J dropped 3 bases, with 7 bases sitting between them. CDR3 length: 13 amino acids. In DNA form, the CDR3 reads TGTGCCAGCAGCTTAGGGCGGGTCTACGAGCAGTACTTC. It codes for CASSLGRVYEQYF.

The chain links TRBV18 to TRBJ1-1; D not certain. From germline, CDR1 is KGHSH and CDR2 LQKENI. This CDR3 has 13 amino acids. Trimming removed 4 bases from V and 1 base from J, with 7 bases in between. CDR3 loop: CASSQGSNTEAFF. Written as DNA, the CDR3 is TGTGCCAGCTCACAGGGATCGAACACTGAAGCTTTCTTT.

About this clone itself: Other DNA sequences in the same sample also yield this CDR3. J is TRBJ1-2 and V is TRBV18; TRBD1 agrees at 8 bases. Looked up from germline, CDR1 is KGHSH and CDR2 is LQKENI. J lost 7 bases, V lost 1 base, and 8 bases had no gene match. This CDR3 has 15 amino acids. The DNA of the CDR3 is TGTGCCAGCTCACCACTAGGACAGGGCGCTTCTGGCTACACCTTC. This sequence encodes CASSPLGQGASGYTF.

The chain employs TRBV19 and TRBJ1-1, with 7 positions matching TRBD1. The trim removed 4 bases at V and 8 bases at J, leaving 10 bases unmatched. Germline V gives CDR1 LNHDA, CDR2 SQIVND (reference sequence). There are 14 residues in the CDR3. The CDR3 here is CASSTNPTGWEAFF. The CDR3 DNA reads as TGTGCCAGTAGTACTAACCCGACAGGGTGGGAAGCTTTCTTT. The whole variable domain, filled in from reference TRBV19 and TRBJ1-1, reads DGGITQSPKYLFRKEGQNVTLSCEQNLNHDAMYWYRQDPGQGLRLIYYSQIVNDFQKGDIAEGYSVSREKKESFPLTVTSAQKNPTAFYLCASSTNPTGWEAFFGQGTRLTVV.

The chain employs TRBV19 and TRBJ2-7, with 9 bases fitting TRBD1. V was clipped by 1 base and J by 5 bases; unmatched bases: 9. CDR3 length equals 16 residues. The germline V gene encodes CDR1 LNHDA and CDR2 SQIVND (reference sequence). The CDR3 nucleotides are TGTGCCAGTAGTATAGCCCTGGGACAGGGATTAAACGAGCAGTACTTC. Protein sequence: CASSIALGQGLNEQYF.

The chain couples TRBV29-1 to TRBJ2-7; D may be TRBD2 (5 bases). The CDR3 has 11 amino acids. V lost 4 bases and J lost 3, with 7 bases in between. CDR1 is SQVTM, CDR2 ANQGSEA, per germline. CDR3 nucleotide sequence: TGCAGCGTTGCCCGGGACTACGAGCAGTACTTC. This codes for CSVARDYEQYF.

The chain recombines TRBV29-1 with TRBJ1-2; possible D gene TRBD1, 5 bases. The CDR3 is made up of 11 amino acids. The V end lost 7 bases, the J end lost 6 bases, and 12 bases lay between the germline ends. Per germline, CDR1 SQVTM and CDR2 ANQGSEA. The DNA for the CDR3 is TGCAGCGCCGGACTGACAGATGGCTACACCTTC. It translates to CSAGLTDGYTF.